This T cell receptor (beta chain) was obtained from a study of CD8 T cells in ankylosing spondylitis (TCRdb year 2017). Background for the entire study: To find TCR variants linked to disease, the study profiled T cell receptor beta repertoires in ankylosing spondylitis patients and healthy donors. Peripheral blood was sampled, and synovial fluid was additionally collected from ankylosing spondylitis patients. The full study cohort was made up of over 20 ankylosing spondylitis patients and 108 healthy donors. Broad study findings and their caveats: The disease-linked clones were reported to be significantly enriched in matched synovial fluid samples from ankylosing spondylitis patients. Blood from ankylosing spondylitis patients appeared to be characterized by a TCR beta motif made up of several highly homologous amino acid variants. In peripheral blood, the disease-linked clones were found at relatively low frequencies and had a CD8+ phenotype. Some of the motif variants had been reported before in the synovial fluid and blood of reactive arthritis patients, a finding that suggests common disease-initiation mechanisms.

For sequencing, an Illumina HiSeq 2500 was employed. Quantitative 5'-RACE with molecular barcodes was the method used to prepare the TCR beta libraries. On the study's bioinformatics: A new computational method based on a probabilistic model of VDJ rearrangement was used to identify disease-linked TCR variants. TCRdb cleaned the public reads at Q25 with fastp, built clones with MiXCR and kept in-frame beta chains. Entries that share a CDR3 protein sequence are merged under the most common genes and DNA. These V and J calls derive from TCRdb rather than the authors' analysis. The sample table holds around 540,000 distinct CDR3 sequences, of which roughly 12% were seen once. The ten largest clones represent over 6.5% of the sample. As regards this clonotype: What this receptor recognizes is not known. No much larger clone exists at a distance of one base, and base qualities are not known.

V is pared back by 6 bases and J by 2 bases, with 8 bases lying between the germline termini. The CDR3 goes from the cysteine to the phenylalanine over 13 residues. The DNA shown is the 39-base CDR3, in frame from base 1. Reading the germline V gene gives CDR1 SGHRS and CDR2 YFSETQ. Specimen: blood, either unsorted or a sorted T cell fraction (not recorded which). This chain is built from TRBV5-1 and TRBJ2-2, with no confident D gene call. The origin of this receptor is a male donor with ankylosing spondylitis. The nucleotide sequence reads TGCGCCAGCACCGAGAGAAACACCGGGGAGCTGTTTTTT. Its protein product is CASTERNTGELFF.